This is a list of T cell receptor beta chains from one sample in a study of blood T cell repertoires in COVID-19. The protocol was immunoSEQ multiplex PCR, while the TCRdb copy is restricted to in-frame clones and leaves out a portion. The table lists over 150,000 clones, roughly 80% of them singletons. Sequenced: peripheral blood. The receptors shown here come from a man aged 18 to 30 with active or convalescent COVID-19. Each CDR3 is given without its conserved first and last residue.

j_call: TRBJ2-7
v_call: TRBV19
cdr3_length: 16
cdr3_aa: ASSVQKNTGTSGYEQY

j_call: TRBJ1-6
v_call: TRBV4-1
cdr3_length: 11
cdr3_aa: ASSPSINSPLH

j_call: TRBJ2-7
v_call: TRBV9
cdr3_length: 12
cdr3_aa: ASSVEAGPYEQY

j_call: TRBJ2-1
v_call: TRBV5-1
cdr3_length: 14
cdr3_aa: ASSPGLGQLYNEQF

j_call: TRBJ1-3
v_call: TRBV20-1
cdr3_length: 12
cdr3_aa: SASSPSSGNTIY

j_call: TRBJ1-4
v_call: TRBV25-1
cdr3_length: 13
cdr3_aa: ASSEWGTGNEKLF

j_call: TRBJ2-7
v_call: TRBV15
cdr3_length: 12
cdr3_aa: ATSRAGEVYEQY

j_call: TRBJ2-7
v_call: TRBV10-3
cdr3_length: 12
cdr3_aa: AIRGGTGDYEQY

j_call: TRBJ2-5
v_call: TRBV6-5
cdr3_length: 12
cdr3_aa: ASSWDRGLETQY

j_call: TRBJ2-7
v_call: TRBV6-5
cdr3_length: 11
cdr3_aa: ASKTKGTWEQY

j_call: TRBJ2-7
v_call: TRBV6-5
cdr3_length: 12
cdr3_aa: ASRTGGVTYEQY

j_call: TRBJ2-2
v_call: TRBV11-3
cdr3_length: 16
cdr3_aa: ASSPRVLAGGRTGELF

j_call: TRBJ1-2
v_call: TRBV12-3/TRBV12-4
cdr3_length: 11
cdr3_aa: ASSLAREGGYT

j_call: TRBJ1-2
v_call: TRBV5-1
cdr3_length: 11
cdr3_aa: ASSLDGGYGYT

j_call: TRBJ2-7
v_call: TRBV28
cdr3_length: 14
cdr3_aa: ASSFFGQPYSYEQY

j_call: TRBJ1-2
v_call: TRBV7-6
cdr3_length: 12
cdr3_aa: ASSSSRTGDGYT

j_call: TRBJ2-1
v_call: TRBV2
cdr3_length: 13
cdr3_aa: ASNPTRSSYNEQF

j_call: TRBJ2-7
v_call: TRBV6-5
cdr3_length: 13
cdr3_aa: ASSKPGTGGYEQY

j_call: TRBJ2-2
v_call: TRBV7-3
cdr3_length: 13
cdr3_aa: ASSLNGPGSGELF

j_call: TRBJ2-5
v_call: TRBV9
cdr3_length: 12
cdr3_aa: ASSVGVGRETQY

j_call: TRBJ1-3
v_call: TRBV5-1
cdr3_length: 13
cdr3_aa: ASSLEGARGNTIY

j_call: TRBJ2-1
v_call: TRBV10-2
cdr3_length: 13
cdr3_aa: ASSELAGGPAEQF

j_call: TRBJ1-5
v_call: TRBV5-1
cdr3_length: 13
cdr3_aa: ASSLTPDNHQPQH

j_call: TRBJ1-3
v_call: TRBV24-1
cdr3_length: 12
cdr3_aa: ATSETGSGNTIY

j_call: TRBJ2-5
v_call: TRBV9
cdr3_length: 15
cdr3_aa: ASSVAGLAGAQETQY

j_call: TRBJ1-2
v_call: TRBV5-5
cdr3_length: 11
cdr3_aa: ASSLDRELGYT

j_call: TRBJ2-5
v_call: TRBV10-1
cdr3_length: 8
cdr3_aa: ASHGRGRY

j_call: TRBJ2-6
v_call: TRBV7-9
cdr3_length: 16
cdr3_aa: ASSRQGAIYSGANVLT

j_call: TRBJ2-3
v_call: TRBV11-2
cdr3_length: 11
cdr3_aa: ASSLGSADTQY

j_call: TRBJ1-5
v_call: TRBV2
cdr3_length: 14
cdr3_aa: ASSDGTPWVGQPQH

j_call: TRBJ1-2
v_call: TRBV6-5
cdr3_length: 12
cdr3_aa: ASSFLDSYYGYT

j_call: TRBJ1-2
v_call: TRBV28
cdr3_length: 15
cdr3_aa: ASSLLPLGQGVYGYT

j_call: TRBJ1-1
v_call: TRBV5-4
cdr3_length: 11
cdr3_aa: ASSTPRNTEAF

j_call: TRBJ2-1
v_call: TRBV6-4
cdr3_length: 11
cdr3_aa: ASSDRDYNEQF

j_call: TRBJ1-1
v_call: TRBV5-4
cdr3_length: 10
cdr3_aa: ASSIPQGWAF

j_call: TRBJ1-1
v_call: TRBV7-9
cdr3_length: 12
cdr3_aa: ASSFRTGGTEAF

j_call: TRBJ2-7
v_call: TRBV28
cdr3_length: 13
cdr3_aa: ASRPTGTGSYEQY

j_call: TRBJ2-7
v_call: TRBV11-3
cdr3_length: 12
cdr3_aa: ASSSWDSSYEQY

j_call: TRBJ2-2
v_call: TRBV18
cdr3_length: 13
cdr3_aa: ASSNGLAGAGELF

j_call: TRBJ2-7
v_call: TRBV19
cdr3_length: 11
cdr3_aa: ASSIGGKYEQY

j_call: TRBJ2-2
v_call: TRBV5-1
cdr3_length: 13
cdr3_aa: ASSLLLAGDGELF

j_call: TRBJ2-6
v_call: TRBV6-1
cdr3_length: 14
cdr3_aa: ASREKTQTGANVLT

j_call: TRBJ2-5
v_call: TRBV28
cdr3_length: 11
cdr3_aa: ASSSGRKETQY

j_call: TRBJ1-2
v_call: TRBV7-2
cdr3_length: 11
cdr3_aa: ASSLTGGYGYT

j_call: TRBJ1-1
v_call: TRBV2
cdr3_length: 11
cdr3_aa: ASNQALSPEAF

j_call: TRBJ2-7
v_call: TRBV7-2
cdr3_length: 11
cdr3_aa: ASSSRDSYEQY

j_call: TRBJ1-2
v_call: TRBV28
cdr3_length: 14
cdr3_aa: ASSLGQGANLKGYT

j_call: TRBJ2-5
v_call: TRBV3-1/TRBV3-2
cdr3_length: 14
cdr3_aa: ASTRKVTGFGETQY

j_call: TRBJ1-3
v_call: TRBV7-6
cdr3_length: 13
cdr3_aa: ASAKGGTSGNTIY

j_call: TRBJ2-6
v_call: TRBV6-5
cdr3_length: 13
cdr3_aa: ASSPAGSGANVLT

j_call: TRBJ2-3
v_call: TRBV5-5
cdr3_length: 12
cdr3_aa: ASSGRAGADTQY

j_call: TRBJ2-2
v_call: TRBV7-9
cdr3_length: 13
cdr3_aa: ASSFAQGLTGELF

j_call: TRBJ2-2
v_call: TRBV5-1
cdr3_length: 11
cdr3_aa: ASSLERPGELF

j_call: TRBJ2-3
v_call: TRBV5-1
cdr3_length: 13
cdr3_aa: ASSLWGDYTDTQY

j_call: TRBJ1-1
v_call: TRBV6-5
cdr3_length: 12
cdr3_aa: ASQLGGGPVEAF

j_call: TRBJ1-2
v_call: TRBV2
cdr3_length: 13
cdr3_aa: ASSEIQGPNYGYT

j_call: TRBJ2-1
v_call: TRBV11-1
cdr3_length: 14
cdr3_aa: ASSRRPTPVADEQF

j_call: TRBJ2-1
v_call: TRBV5-6
cdr3_length: 15
cdr3_aa: ASSPLMRLASHNEQF

j_call: TRBJ1-3
v_call: TRBV18
cdr3_length: 12
cdr3_aa: ASSPSSSGNTIY